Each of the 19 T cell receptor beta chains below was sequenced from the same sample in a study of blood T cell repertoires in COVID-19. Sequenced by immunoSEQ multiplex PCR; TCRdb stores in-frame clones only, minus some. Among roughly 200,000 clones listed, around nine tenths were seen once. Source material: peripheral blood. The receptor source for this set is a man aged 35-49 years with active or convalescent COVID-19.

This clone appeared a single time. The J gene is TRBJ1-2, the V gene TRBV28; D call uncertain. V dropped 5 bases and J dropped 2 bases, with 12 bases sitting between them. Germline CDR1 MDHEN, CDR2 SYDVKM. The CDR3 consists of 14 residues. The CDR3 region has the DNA TGTGCCAGCAGTATCCGGACGGGAAACTATGGCTACACCTTC. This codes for CASSIRTGNYGYTF.

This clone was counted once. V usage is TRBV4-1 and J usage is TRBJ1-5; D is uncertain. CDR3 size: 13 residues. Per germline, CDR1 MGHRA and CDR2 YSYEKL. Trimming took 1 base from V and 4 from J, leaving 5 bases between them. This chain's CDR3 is CASSQVENQPQHF. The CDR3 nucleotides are TGCGCCAGCAGCCAAGTTGAGAATCAGCCCCAGCATTTT.

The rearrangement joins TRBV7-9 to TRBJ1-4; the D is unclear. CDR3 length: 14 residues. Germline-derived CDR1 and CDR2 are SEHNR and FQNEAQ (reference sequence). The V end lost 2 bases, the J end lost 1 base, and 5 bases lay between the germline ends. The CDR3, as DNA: TGTGCCAGCAGCTTAACTGGAACTAATGAAAAACTGTTTTTT. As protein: CASSLTGTNEKLFF. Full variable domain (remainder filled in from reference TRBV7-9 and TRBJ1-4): DTGVSQNPRHKITKRGQNVTFRCDPISEHNRLYWYRQTLGQGPEFLTYFQNEAQLEKSRLLSDRFSAERPKGSFSTLEIQRTEQGDSAMYLCASSLTGTNEKLFFGSGTQLSVL.

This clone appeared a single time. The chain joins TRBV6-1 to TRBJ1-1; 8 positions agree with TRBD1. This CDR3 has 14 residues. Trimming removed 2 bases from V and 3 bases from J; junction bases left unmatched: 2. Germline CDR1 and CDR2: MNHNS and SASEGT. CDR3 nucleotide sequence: TGTGCCAGCAGTGAACGGACAGGGTACACTGAAGCTTTCTTT. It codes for CASSERTGYTEAFF.

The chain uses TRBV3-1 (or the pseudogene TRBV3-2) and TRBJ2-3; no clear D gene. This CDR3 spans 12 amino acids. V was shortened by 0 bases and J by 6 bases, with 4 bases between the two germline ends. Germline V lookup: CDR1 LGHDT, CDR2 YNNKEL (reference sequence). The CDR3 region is CASSQDEDTQYF. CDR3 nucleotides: TGTGCCAGCAGCCAAGATGAGGATACGCAGTATTTT.

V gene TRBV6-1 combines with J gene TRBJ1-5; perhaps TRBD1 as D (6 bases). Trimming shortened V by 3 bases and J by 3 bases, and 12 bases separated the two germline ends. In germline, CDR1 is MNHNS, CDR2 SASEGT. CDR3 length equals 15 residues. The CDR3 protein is CASSDRQVYNQPQHF. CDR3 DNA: TGTGCCAGCAGTGATCGACAGGTCTACAATCAGCCCCAGCATTTT.

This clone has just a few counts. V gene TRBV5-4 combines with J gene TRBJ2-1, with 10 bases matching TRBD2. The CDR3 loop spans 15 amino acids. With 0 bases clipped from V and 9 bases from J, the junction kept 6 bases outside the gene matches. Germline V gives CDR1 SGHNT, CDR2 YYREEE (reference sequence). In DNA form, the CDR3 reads TGTGCCAGCAGCTTGGCGGCTAGCGGGGGAATTGAGCAGTTCTTC. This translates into CASSLAASGGIEQFF.

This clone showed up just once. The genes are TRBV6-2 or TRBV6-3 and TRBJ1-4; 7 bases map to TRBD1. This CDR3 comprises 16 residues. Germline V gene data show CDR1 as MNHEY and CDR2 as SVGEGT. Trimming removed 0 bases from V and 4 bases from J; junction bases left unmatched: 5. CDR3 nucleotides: TGTGCCAGCAGTTACTCCCAGGGGGAGGTTAATGAAAAACTGTTTTTT. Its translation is CASSYSQGEVNEKLFF.

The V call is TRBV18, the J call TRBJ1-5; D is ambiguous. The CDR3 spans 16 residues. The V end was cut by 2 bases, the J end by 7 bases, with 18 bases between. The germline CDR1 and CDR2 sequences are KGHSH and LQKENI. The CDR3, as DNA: TGTGCCAGCTCACCATTCGAGGGCGCGAAAGGGCAGCCCCAGCATTTT. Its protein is CASSPFEGAKGQPQHF.

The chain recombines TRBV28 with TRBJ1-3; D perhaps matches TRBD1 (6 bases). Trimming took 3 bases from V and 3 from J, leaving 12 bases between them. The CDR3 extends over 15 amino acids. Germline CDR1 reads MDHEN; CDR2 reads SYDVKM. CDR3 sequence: CASSFVTGIGNTIYF. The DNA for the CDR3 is TGTGCCAGCAGTTTTGTAACAGGGATTGGAAACACCATATATTTT.

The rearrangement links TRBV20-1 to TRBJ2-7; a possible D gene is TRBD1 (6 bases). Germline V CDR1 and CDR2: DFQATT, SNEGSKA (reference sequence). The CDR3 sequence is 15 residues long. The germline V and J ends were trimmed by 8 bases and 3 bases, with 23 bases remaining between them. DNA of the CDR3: TGCAGTCCAAGTGCGGCGGACCAGGGGCGCTACGAGCAGTACTTC. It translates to CSPSAADQGRYEQYF.

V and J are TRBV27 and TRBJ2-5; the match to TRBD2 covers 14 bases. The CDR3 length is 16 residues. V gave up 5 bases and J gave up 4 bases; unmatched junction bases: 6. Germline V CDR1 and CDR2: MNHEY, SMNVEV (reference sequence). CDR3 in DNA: TGTGCCAGCAGTCCACGGGGGACTAGCGGGGGAGAGACCCAGTACTTC. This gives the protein CASSPRGTSGGETQYF.

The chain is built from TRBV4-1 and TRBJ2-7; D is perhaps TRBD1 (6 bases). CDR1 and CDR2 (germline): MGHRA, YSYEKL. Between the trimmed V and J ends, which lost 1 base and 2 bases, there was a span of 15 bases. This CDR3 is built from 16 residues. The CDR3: CASSQGPTGIPYEQYF. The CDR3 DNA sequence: TGCGCCAGCAGCCAAGGACCTACAGGGATACCCTACGAGCAGTACTTC.

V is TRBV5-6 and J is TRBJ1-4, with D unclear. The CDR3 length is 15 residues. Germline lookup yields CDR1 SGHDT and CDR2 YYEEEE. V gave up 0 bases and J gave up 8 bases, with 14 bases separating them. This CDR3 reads CASSLALLSGEKLFF. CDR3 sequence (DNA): TGTGCCAGCAGCTTGGCCCTTCTTTCGGGAGAAAAACTGTTTTTT.

CDR3 in amino acids: CASSGQGAYYGYTF. DNA for the CDR3: TGTGCCAGCAGTGGTCAGGGGGCGTACTATGGCTACACCTTC. The V call is TRBV2, the J call TRBJ1-2; 8 nucleotides agree with TRBD1. With 4 bases clipped from V and 3 bases from J, the junction kept 4 bases outside the gene matches. CDR3 size: 14 residues. Per germline, CDR1 SNHLY and CDR2 FYNNEI.

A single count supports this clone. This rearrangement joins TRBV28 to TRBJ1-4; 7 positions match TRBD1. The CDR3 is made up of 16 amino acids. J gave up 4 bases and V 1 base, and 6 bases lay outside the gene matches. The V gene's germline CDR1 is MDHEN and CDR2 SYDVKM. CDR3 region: CASSLSGQRGNEKLFF. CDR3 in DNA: TGTGCCAGCAGTTTATCGGGACAGAGGGGTAATGAAAAACTGTTTTTT.

CDR3 DNA: TGTGCCAGAATTTCGGGAGGAAGGGTCCTCTCCTACGAGCAGTACTTC. It yields the protein CARISGGRVLSYEQYF. The genes are TRBV5-3 and TRBJ2-7; the match to TRBD2 covers 7 bases. TRBV5-3 qualifies as an ORF whose function is uncertain. J gave up 0 bases and V 6 bases, and 12 bases lay outside the gene matches. The CDR3 is made up of 16 amino acids.

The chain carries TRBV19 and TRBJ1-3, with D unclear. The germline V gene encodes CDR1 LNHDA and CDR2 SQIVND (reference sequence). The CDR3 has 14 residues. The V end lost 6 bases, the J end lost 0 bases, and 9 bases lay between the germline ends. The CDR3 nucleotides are TGTGCCAGTAGACCCGGAGACTCTGGAAACACCATATATTTT. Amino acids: CASRPGDSGNTIYF. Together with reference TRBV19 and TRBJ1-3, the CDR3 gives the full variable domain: DGGITQSPKYLFRKEGQNVTLSCEQNLNHDAMYWYRQDPGQGLRLIYYSQIVNDFQKGDIAEGYSVSREKKESFPLTVTSAQKNPTAFYLCASRPGDSGNTIYFGEGSWLTVV.

The CDR3 spells CASNYGGEYEQYF. In nucleotides, the CDR3 is TGTGCCAGCAATTACGGGGGGGAATACGAGCAGTACTTC. The rearrangement uses TRBV2 and TRBJ2-7, with TRBD2 matching over 8 bases. The CDR3 has 13 amino acids. CDR1 SNHLY and CDR2 FYNNEI come from the germline V gene. V gave up 7 bases and J gave up 4 bases; unmatched junction bases: 6.